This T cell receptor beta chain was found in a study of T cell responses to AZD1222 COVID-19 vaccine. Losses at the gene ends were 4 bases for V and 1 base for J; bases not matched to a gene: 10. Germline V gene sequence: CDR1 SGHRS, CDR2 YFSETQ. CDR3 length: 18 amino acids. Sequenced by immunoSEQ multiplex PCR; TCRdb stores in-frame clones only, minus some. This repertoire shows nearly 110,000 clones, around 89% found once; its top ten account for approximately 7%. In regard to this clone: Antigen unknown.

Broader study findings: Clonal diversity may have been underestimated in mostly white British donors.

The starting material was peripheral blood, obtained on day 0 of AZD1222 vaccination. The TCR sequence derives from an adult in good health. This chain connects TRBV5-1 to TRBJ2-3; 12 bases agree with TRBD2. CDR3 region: CASSLTSGRRSGTDTQYF. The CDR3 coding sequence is TGCGCCAGCAGCCTAACTAGCGGGAGGAGGTCCGGCACAGATACGCAGTATTTT.